This paragraph reports one T cell receptor (beta chain). V trimming: 7 bases; J trimming: 2 bases; junction bases outside the gene matches: 7. The CDR3 is 13 amino acids. The germline V gene encodes CDR1 SQVTM and CDR2 ANQGSEA. This entry comes from a study of T cells after yellow fever vaccination. TCRdb redid the calling of the 5' RACE reads with MiXCR, one entry per CDR3 protein. The sample records under 70,000 distinct CDR3 sequences, around 6.9% being singletons. This sequence originates from a young man who received the YFV17D yellow fever vaccine. Here the sequenced sample was CD8+ T cells sorted from PBMCs, taken on the day of the first yellow fever vaccination. The chain uses TRBV29-1 and TRBJ1-2, with TRBD1 matching over 7 bases. CDR3: CSARGGGNYGYTF. DNA for the CDR3: TGCAGCGCCAGGGGGGGCGGAAACTATGGCTACACCTTC. Together with reference TRBV29-1 and TRBJ1-2, the CDR3 gives the full variable domain: SAVISQKPSRDICQRGTSLTIQCQVDSQVTMMFWYRQQPGQSLTLIATANQGSEATYESGFVIDKFPISRPNLTFSTLTVSNMSPEDSSIYLCSARGGGNYGYTFGSGTRLTVV.